The 28 T cell receptor beta chains below were found in one sample sequenced in a study of T cell responses to AZD1222 COVID-19 vaccine. The assay was immunoSEQ multiplex PCR, and TCRdb's table has in-frame clones only and misses some. The top ten clones hold roughly a fifth of a sample with 100,000 to 140,000 clones, around 91% of them seen once. The sequences come from peripheral blood, collected on day 0 of AZD1222 vaccination. The origin of the receptors is an adult in good health.

The J gene is TRBJ2-7, the V gene TRBV6-5, with TRBD1 matching over 11 bases. This CDR3 region has 14 residues. V lost 6 bases to trimming and J lost 4 bases; unmatched junction nucleotides: 5. Germline loops: CDR1 MNHEY, CDR2 SVGAGI. The CDR3 spells CASSGTGGLYEQYF. The CDR3 coding sequence is TGTGCCAGCAGCGGGACAGGGGGATTGTACGAGCAGTACTTC.

The V gene is TRBV27, the J gene TRBJ1-2, with 7 bases matching TRBD1. Trimming cost V 6 bases and J 3 bases; bases outside gene matches: 4. Per germline, CDR1 MNHEY and CDR2 SMNVEV (reference sequence). The CDR3 is 13 residues long. The CDR3 spells CASRHTGDYGYTF. The CDR3, as DNA: TGTGCCAGCAGACACACAGGGGACTATGGCTACACCTTC.

CDR3 sequence: CASSGPRKGYTF. DNA for the CDR3: TGTGCCAGCAGTGGTCCTCGGAAAGGCTACACCTTC. The chain combines TRBV12-3 or TRBV12-4 with TRBJ1-2, with D unclear. V lost 5 bases and J 8 bases, leaving 12 bases between the germline ends. There are 12 residues in the CDR3.

The V call is TRBV5-1, the J call TRBJ2-7; 8 bases match TRBD1. Germline V gives CDR1 SGHRS, CDR2 YFSETQ. The CDR3 totals 13 residues. J was trimmed by 10 bases and V by 0 bases; bases with no gene match: 6. The CDR3 protein is CASSLEGQAQQYF. In DNA, the CDR3 is TGCGCCAGCAGCTTGGAGGGACAGGCTCAACAGTACTTC.

The chain uses TRBV3-1 (or the pseudogene TRBV3-2) and TRBJ1-1, with D maybe TRBD1 (6 bases). Germline-derived CDR1 and CDR2 are LGHDT and YNNKEL (reference sequence). The CDR3 is made up of 15 amino acids. V gave up 1 base and J gave up 11 bases, with 20 bases separating them. The CDR3 bases are TGTGCCAGCAGCCAAGCCTCTAAAACGGACAGTGGGGCTTTCTTT. Amino acid sequence: CASSQASKTDSGAFF.

This clone was picked up one time. The rearrangement joins TRBV9 to TRBJ1-1; TRBD1 is a possible D gene (5 bases). This CDR3 has 15 residues. Germline loops: CDR1 SGDLS, CDR2 YYNGEE. Deletions cut 4 bases from V and 3 bases from J, with 16 bases between. CDR3 DNA: TGTGCCAGCAGCTCCTCCGCCATGGGGGACACTGAAGCTTTCTTT. Protein product: CASSSSAMGDTEAFF.

The rearrangement links TRBV7-2 to TRBJ1-4; 7 bases map to TRBD1. Germline CDR1 is SGHTA and CDR2 is FQGNSA. J lost 5 bases, V lost 3 bases, and 3 bases had no gene match. The CDR3 loop spans 14 amino acids. The CDR3, as DNA: TGTGCCAGCAGCTTCACAGGGGCGAATGAAAAACTGTTTTTT. As protein: CASSFTGANEKLFF.

The chain has TRBV5-1 and TRBJ2-6, with TRBD1 matching over 10 bases. The CDR3 extends over 16 amino acids. Germline CDR1 reads SGHRS; CDR2 reads YFSETQ. V was pared by 8 bases and J by 0 bases, with 5 bases of the junction left unmatched. The CDR3 nucleotides are TGCGCCAGTGGGACAGGGGTCTACTCTGGGGCCAACGTCCTGACTTTC. The encoded protein is CASGTGVYSGANVLTF.

The V and J genes are TRBV24-1 and TRBJ2-1, with TRBD1 identical over 9 bases. Germline V CDR1 and CDR2: KGHDR, SFDVKD. J was trimmed by 10 bases and V by 3 bases; bases with no gene match: 9. The CDR3 spans 15 residues. In DNA, the CDR3 is TGTGCCACCAGTGATAGTGGGACAGGGCTTCGAGAGCAGTTCTTC. Its protein is CATSDSGTGLREQFF.

The DNA for the CDR3 is TGTGCCAGCAGCTTGCATACCGGGACAACGGAGGCCCTCCACTTT. It codes for CASSLHTGTTEALHF. This rearrangement joins TRBV5-4 to TRBJ1-6, with a possible D match to TRBD1 (6 bases). Germline lookup yields CDR1 SGHNT and CDR2 YYREEE (reference sequence). The CDR3 consists of 15 residues. Trimming removed 1 base at V and 14 bases at J, with 19 bases between.

CDR3 DNA sequence: TGTGCCAAACCTCCCCTTGGCAGTCTTCAGCCCCAGCATTTT. It codes for CAKPPLGSLQPQHF. The genes are TRBV27 and TRBJ1-5; D remains unclear. The germline gives CDR1 MNHEY, CDR2 SMNVEV (reference sequence). This CDR3 is built from 14 residues. V was pared by 10 bases and J by 6 bases, with 19 bases between.

V is TRBV5-4 and J is TRBJ2-5, with D perhaps TRBD1 (5 bases). The CDR3 loop spans 17 amino acids. In germline, CDR1 is SGHNT, CDR2 YYREEE (reference sequence). V lost 0 bases and J lost 2, with 17 bases in between. The CDR3 DNA reads TGTGCCAGCAGCTTGGGGCCGGGCCCCGGACAACAAGAGACCCAGTACTTC. It specifies CASSLGPGPGQQETQYF.

The rearrangement uses TRBV19 and TRBJ2-4, with D perhaps assigned TRBD1 or TRBD2 (6 bases each). The V end was cut by 3 bases, the J end by 7 bases, with 16 bases between. The CDR3 has 15 residues. Germline V CDR1 and CDR2: LNHDA, SQIVND (reference sequence). The CDR3 bases are TGTGCCAGTAGTATGAGTGGGGGCGGGGAGAACATTCAGTACTTC. It specifies CASSMSGGGENIQYF.

The CDR3 DNA sequence: TGTGCCAGCAGCTTCAGAGGGGGGTCGACCTACGAGCAGTACTTC. Translating gives CASSFRGGSTYEQYF. J is TRBJ2-7 and V is TRBV5-6; D is tentatively TRBD1 or TRBD2 (6 bases each). In germline, CDR1 is SGHDT, CDR2 YYEEEE. The V gene lost 2 bases and the J gene lost 2 bases, with 14 bases spanning the gap. The CDR3 is 15 amino acids.

The CDR3 spells CAFSTGTGNYGYTF. CDR3 nucleotides: TGTGCCTTCTCCACCGGGACAGGAAACTATGGCTACACCTTC. The J gene is TRBJ1-2, the V gene TRBV30; 8 bases match TRBD1. Germline V gives CDR1 GTSNPN, CDR2 SVGIG (reference sequence). The V segment lost 7 bases and the J segment 2 bases; nucleotides outside the gene matches: 9. This CDR3 is built from 14 residues.

The chain uses TRBV5-1 and TRBJ2-5; 14 bases line up with TRBD2. The junction had 2 bases not matched to a gene; V was cut back by 3 bases and J by 4 bases. CDR1 is SGHRS and CDR2 is YFSETQ in the germline V gene. The CDR3 has 15 amino acids. The CDR3 protein is CASSSGLAGVETQYF. In DNA, the CDR3 is TGCGCCAGCAGCTCGGGACTAGCGGGGGTAGAGACCCAGTACTTC.

V and J are TRBV2 and TRBJ2-3, with TRBD2 matching 12 bases. This CDR3 spans 18 amino acids. Germline V CDR1 and CDR2: SNHLY, FYNNEI. V was pared by 4 bases and J by 3 bases, with 11 bases of the junction left unmatched. CDR3 nucleotide sequence: TGTGCCAGCAGTGCAGTCCGACTAGCGGGGGTCAGGACAGATACGCAGTATTTT. Its translation: CASSAVRLAGVRTDTQYF.

The chain is built from TRBV5-5 and TRBJ1-1; D is possibly TRBD1 (6 bases). Germline V lookup: CDR1 SGHKS, CDR2 YYEKEE (reference sequence). V lost 1 base and J 4 bases, leaving 14 bases between the germline ends. The CDR3 contains 15 residues. The CDR3 DNA sequence: TGTGCCAGCAGCTTGTTTTGGGGGCTTTGCACTGAAGCTTTCTTT. Translated, it gives CASSLFWGLCTEAFF.

The chain joins TRBV11-3 to TRBJ2-7; TRBD1 matches at 9 bases. There are 13 residues in the CDR3. CDR1 and CDR2 (germline): SGHNT, YENEEA. Trimming took 6 bases from V and 6 from J; bases not matched to a gene: 6. CDR3 sequence (DNA): TGTGCCAGCAGTTTGACAGGGGGTCGCGAGCAGTACTTC. Residues: CASSLTGGREQYF. The full variable domain, in which reference TRBV11-3 and TRBJ2-7 provide the parts outside the CDR3, is EAGVVQSPRYKIIEKKQPVAFWCNPISGHNTLYWYLQNLGQGPELLIRYENEEAVDDSQLPKDRFSAERLKGVDSTLKIQPAELGDSAVYLCASSLTGGREQYFGPGTRLTVT.

V is TRBV9 and J is TRBJ2-2, with TRBD2 identical over 13 bases. J gave up 6 bases and V 1 base, and 3 bases lay outside the gene matches. Germline V gives CDR1 SGDLS, CDR2 YYNGEE. The CDR3 loop spans 16 amino acids. The CDR3 DNA reads as TGTGCCAGCAGCGTAACTAGCGGGGGGGATGCCGGGGAGCTGTTTTTT. It encodes CASSVTSGGDAGELFF.

This clone was detected only once. The V gene is TRBV5-1, the J gene TRBJ1-1; D is uncertain. V gave up 3 bases and J gave up 0 bases, with 6 bases separating them. This CDR3 has 13 amino acids. Germline V lookup: CDR1 SGHRS, CDR2 YFSETQ. The CDR3 spells CASSSIMNTEAFF. The CDR3 DNA reads as TGCGCCAGCAGCTCAATCATGAACACTGAAGCTTTCTTT.

The chain combines TRBV11-2 with TRBJ1-1; no clear D gene. The CDR3 runs 14 residues. The V end lost 0 bases, the J end lost 4 bases, and 9 bases lay between the germline ends. Germline values: CDR1 SGHAT, CDR2 FQNNGV. CDR3 in amino acids: CASSLDNGGTEAFF. The CDR3 region has the DNA TGTGCCAGCAGCTTAGATAACGGTGGCACTGAAGCTTTCTTT.

The chain links TRBV11-2 to TRBJ2-2; no definite D call. The CDR3 is made up of 13 amino acids. Germline loops: CDR1 SGHAT, CDR2 FQNNGV. V lost 2 bases to trimming and J lost 5 bases, with 6 bases between them. Here the CDR3 DNA reads TGTGCCAGCAGCTTATCTCGGACCGGGGAGCTGTTTTTT. This encodes CASSLSRTGELFF. Combining the CDR3 with reference TRBV11-2 and TRBJ2-2 gives the whole variable domain EAGVAQSPRYKIIEKRQSVAFWCNPISGHATLYWYQQILGQGPKLLIQFQNNGVVDDSQLPKDRFSAERLKGVDSTLKIQPAKLEDSAVYLCASSLSRTGELFFGEGSRLTVL.

The chain couples TRBV27 to TRBJ1-6; D call uncertain. With 4 bases removed from V and 9 bases from J, the gap between germline ends came to 10 bases. The CDR3 is 13 residues long. Germline loops: CDR1 MNHEY, CDR2 SMNVEV (reference sequence). CDR3 residues: CASSWLFFSPLHF. DNA of the CDR3: TGTGCCAGCAGTTGGCTTTTTTTTTCACCCCTCCACTTT.

The rearrangement uses TRBV18 and TRBJ1-5; 8 positions agree with TRBD1. This CDR3 is 14 amino acids long. CDR1 KGHSH and CDR2 LQKENI come from the germline V gene. V trimming: 6 bases; J trimming: 7 bases; junction bases outside the gene matches: 8. The CDR3 here is CASSPSTGEQPQHF. The CDR3 DNA follows: TGTGCCAGCTCTCCCTCGACAGGGGAACAGCCCCAGCATTTT.

The V and J genes are TRBV4-3 and TRBJ2-7; tentatively, D is TRBD2 (6 bases). Trimming removed 3 bases at V and 2 bases at J, with 14 bases between. Germline-derived CDR1 and CDR2 are LGHNA and YSLEER. The CDR3 totals 15 residues. The CDR3 sequence is CASSHGGGVPYEQYF. The CDR3 region has the DNA TGCGCCAGCAGCCATGGAGGAGGGGTTCCCTACGAGCAGTACTTC.

V is TRBV6-2 or TRBV6-3 and J is TRBJ2-1; TRBD2 might be the D (6 bases). Trimming pared 5 bases from V and 4 bases from J, leaving 15 bases between. Germline CDR1 MNHEY, CDR2 SVGEGT. The CDR3 consists of 15 residues. The CDR3 DNA reads as TGTGCCAGCAGTCCCTCAGGCGGGATTTACAATGAGCAGTTCTTC. Protein product: CASSPSGGIYNEQFF.

This rearrangement joins TRBV4-3 to TRBJ2-3; 7 bases align to TRBD2. The junction had 4 bases not matched to a gene; V was cut back by 0 bases and J by 1 base. The length of the CDR3 is 16 residues. CDR1 and CDR2 (germline): LGHNA, YSLEER. In DNA form, the CDR3 reads TGCGCCAGCAGCCAAGAGCAGCTAGCGGGCACAGATACGCAGTATTTT. Translating it yields CASSQEQLAGTDTQYF.